This is a list of T cell receptor beta chains from one sample in a study of radiotherapy plus CTLA-4 blockade in lung cancer. Only in-frame clones appear in the TCRdb table, and some are missing; sequencing was by immunoSEQ multiplex PCR. The table lists 53,000 or so clones, approximately 86% of them singletons. Specimen: peripheral blood, collected from a patient treated with radiotherapy plus ipilimumab. All receptors come from a human donor with non-small cell lung cancer that progressed on radiotherapy plus ipilimumab. Some clones in this sample may be carry-over from other donors' samples. CDR3s include the opening cysteine and the closing phenylalanine or tryptophan. The D gene is left open where the match is weak. The size field is filled for only some rows; it gives once, few, many or a size class.

TRBJ2-7	TRBD2	14	TRBV19	NA	TGTGCCAGTAGTATAAGTGCTAGCGGGAAGCAGCAGTACTTC	CASSISASGKQQYF
TRBJ2-3	NA	16	TRBV21-1	NA	TGTGCCAGCAGCAAATGCCCGGACTTCTGGACAGATACGCAGTATTTT	CASSKCPDFWTDTQYF
TRBJ2-3	NA	15	TRBV27	NA	TGTGCCAGCAGTTTAAACCCTGCGGGCACAGATACGCAGTATTTT	CASSLNPAGTDTQYF
TRBJ1-4	NA	13	TRBV6-1	NA	TGTGCCAGCAGCGGGGTCAGTAATGAAAAACTGTTTTTT	CASSGVSNEKLFF
TRBJ1-2	NA	11	TRBV29-1	NA	TGCAGCGTTGAAACAGTCTATGGCTACACCTTC	CSVETVYGYTF
TRBJ2-2	NA	13	TRBV5-5	once	TGTGCCAGCAGCCCTATCAACACCGGGGAGCTGTTTTTT	CASSPINTGELFF
TRBJ1-3	NA	14	TRBV18	NA	TGTGCCAGCTCACCACAGCGCTCTGGAAACACCATATATTTT	CASSPQRSGNTIYF
TRBJ1-4	TRBD1	17	TRBV27	NA	TGTGCCAGCAGTTTATCGGCTTGGACAGGGCTTGTCGAAAAACTGTTTTTT	CASSLSAWTGLVEKLFF
TRBJ1-2	NA	15	TRBV5-1	NA	TGCGCCAGCAGCACGGAGACGGGGAAGAGGTATGGCTACACCTTC	CASSTETGKRYGYTF
TRBJ2-1	TRBD2	15	TRBV7-9	NA	TGTGCCAGCAGGTACCTGGCGGGAGGAGGAAATGAGCAGTTCTTC	CASRYLAGGGNEQFF
TRBJ2-7	NA	14	TRBV6-5	NA	TGTGCCAGCAGTTACTCCCAGGCTACCTACGAGCAGTACTTC	CASSYSQATYEQYF
TRBJ2-7	TRBD2	18	TRBV5-1	NA	TGCGCCAGCAGCTTGGGTCCGGGACTAGCGGGGGGGGCCTACGAGCAGTACTTC	CASSLGPGLAGGAYEQYF
TRBJ2-7	NA	13	TRBV5-1	NA	TGCGCCAGCAAAGACAGCCTCTCCTACGAGCAGTACTTC	CASKDSLSYEQYF
TRBJ2-3	NA	14	TRBV27	NA	TGTGCCAGCAGTCTCTATAAATACACAGATACGCAGTATTTT	CASSLYKYTDTQYF
TRBJ2-5	TRBD2	16	TRBV6-6	NA	TGTGCCAGCAGCCTTAGACTAGCGGGAGATAGGAAGACCCAGTACTTC	CASSLRLAGDRKTQYF
TRBJ2-1	TRBD1	18	TRBV5-1	NA	TGCGCCAGCAGCTTTGACAGGGGGCGAGGGGGTAGCTACAATGAGCAGTTCTTC	CASSFDRGRGGSYNEQFF
TRBJ1-2	NA	16	TRBV6-1	NA	TGTGCCAGCAGTGGCCGTGGACAATTTTCTAACTATGGCTACACCTTC	CASSGRGQFSNYGYTF
TRBJ2-2	NA	15	TRBV6-5	NA	TGTGCCAGCAGTTACACGGGGAATATACCCGGGGAGCTGTTTTTT	CASSYTGNIPGELFF
TRBJ2-7	NA	16	TRBV5-1	NA	TGCGCCAGCAGCTTGGCGGGGCTCTCCGGGGGCTACGAGCAGTACTTC	CASSLAGLSGGYEQYF
TRBJ2-1	NA	17	TRBV4-1	once	TGCGCCAGCAGCCAAGAAATTGGCACGGGGTCCTACAATGAGCAGTTCTTC	CASSQEIGTGSYNEQFF
TRBJ2-1	NA	11	TRBV12-5	NA	TGTGCTAGCGAGGAGTTCAATGAGCAGTTCTTC	CASEEFNEQFF
TRBJ2-1	TRBD2	17	TRBV11-3	NA	TGTGCCAGCAGCTCAGTAGCGGGAGGGGGCTCCTACAATGAGCAGTTCTTC	CASSSVAGGGSYNEQFF
TRBJ2-2	NA	16	TRBV9	NA	TGTGCCAGCAGCCAAAGACAGGTTTTGAACACCGGGGAGCTGTTTTTT	CASSQRQVLNTGELFF
TRBJ2-2	TRBD2	15	TRBV6-5	NA	TGTGCCAGCAGTTACGTCGCGGGAGGAGCCGGGGAGCTGTTTTTT	CASSYVAGGAGELFF
TRBJ1-4	NA	20	TRBV11-3	NA	TGTGCCAGCAGCTTTGAGGATCCCCTTGGGACGGGGGATTCGGAGGAAAAACTGTTTTTT	CASSFEDPLGTGDSEEKLFF
TRBJ2-5	NA	13	TRBV27	NA	TGTGCCAGCAGTTCAAGAGTCGGGGAGACCCAGTACTTC	CASSSRVGETQYF
TRBJ1-5	TRBD1	15	TRBV27	NA	TGTGCCAGCAGCCCCGGGACAGGGGACAATCAGCCCCAGCATTTT	CASSPGTGDNQPQHF
TRBJ2-7	NA	15	TRBV18	NA	TGTGCCAGCTCACCACCACAGTTTTATACCTACGAGCAGTACTTC	CASSPPQFYTYEQYF
TRBJ2-1	NA	14	TRBV14	NA	TGTGCCAGCAGCCAAGATGCGGGATTTGGTGAGCAGTTCTTC	CASSQDAGFGEQFF
TRBJ2-2	NA	11	TRBV29-1	NA	TGCAGCGTCGGACAAACCGGGGAGCTGTTTTTT	CSVGQTGELFF
TRBJ2-3	NA	14	TRBV19	NA	TGTGCCAGTAGTATGGGGGCAAGAGCAGGTACGCAGTATTTT	CASSMGARAGTQYF
TRBJ2-2	NA	14	TRBV29-1	NA	TGCAGCGTTTCGTTAGCCAGGAACACCGGGGAGCTGTTTTTT	CSVSLARNTGELFF
TRBJ1-1	NA	14	TRBV5-1	NA	TGCGCCAGCAGCTTGGAATTGGGGGCCACTGAAGCTTTCTTT	CASSLELGATEAFF
TRBJ2-3	TRBD2	15	TRBV5-4	few	TGTGCCAGCAGCCCAGCGGGAGGGCCGAAAGATACGCAGTATTTT	CASSPAGGPKDTQYF
TRBJ1-1	NA	13	TRBV5-6	NA	TGTGCCAGCAGCTTGGGGGCTCGGGGTGAAGCTTTCTTT	CASSLGARGEAFF
TRBJ1-4	NA	15	TRBV21-1	NA	TGTGCCAGCAGCCCTCTGGGGGGTAGAAATGAAAAACTGTTTTTT	CASSPLGGRNEKLFF
TRBJ1-5	NA	15	TRBV4-2	NA	TGTGCCAGCAGCCAAGATCTGGCAGGGGTCCAGCCCCAGCATTTT	CASSQDLAGVQPQHF
TRBJ2-7	TRBD2	16	TRBV28	NA	TGTGCCAGCAGCCTCGGGGGGGCTAGCGCTCCCTACGAGCAGTACTTC	CASSLGGASAPYEQYF
TRBJ1-1	NA	13	TRBV29-1	NA	TGCAGCGTTGAAGCGGGACTCCCGGTAGAAGCTTTCTTT	CSVEAGLPVEAFF
TRBJ2-7	NA	13	TRBV29-1	NA	TGCAGCGTTGCTAGCCTATCGACCTACGAGCAGTACTTC	CSVASLSTYEQYF
TRBJ2-1	NA	12	TRBV7-2	NA	TGTGCCAGCAACCGTCGGGGAAATGAGCAGTTCTTC	CASNRRGNEQFF
TRBJ2-3	NA	16	TRBV5-4	NA	TGTGCCAGCAGCTTGGGGACAAGAACCATAGGAGATACGCAGTATTTT	CASSLGTRTIGDTQYF
TRBJ2-7	NA	13	TRBV5-1	NA	TGCGCCAGCAGCTTAGGAGGCAGGTGGGAGCAGTACTTC	CASSLGGRWEQYF
TRBJ2-4	NA	13	TRBV7-2	NA	TGTGCCAGCAGCCCGAAGCCTGTGAGTGCTCAGTACTTC	CASSPKPVSAQYF
TRBJ2-7	NA	13	TRBV29-1	NA	TGCAGCGCGGAGACAGCTATATCCTACGAGCAGTACTTC	CSAETAISYEQYF
TRBJ1-1	NA	13	TRBV27	NA	TGTGCCAGCTCCCAGGGGATGAACACTGAAGCTTTCTTT	CASSQGMNTEAFF
TRBJ2-4	NA	14	TRBV5-1	NA	TGCGCCAGCAGTGATATCCCCGCGGGGGCGGCTCAGTACTTC	CASSDIPAGAAQYF